This is a list of T cell receptor beta chains from one sample in a study of CD8+ T cells in alopecia areata. Some clones are missing from TCRdb's copy, which holds only in-frame ones; the method was immunoSEQ multiplex PCR. Of roughly 130,000 clones listed, roughly three fifths were seen once; the top ten hold 4.5%. Sequencing was performed on CD4+ T cells sorted from blood, taken at week 0. The receptors originated from a human donor with alopecia areata. CDR3s include the opening cysteine and the closing phenylalanine or tryptophan.

TRBV5-6,TRBJ2-1,CASSPSGAGDWEQFF
TRBV9,TRBJ2-5,CASSVAWRETQYF
TRBV7-2,TRBJ1-1,CASMLVGGNTEAFF
TRBV7-2,TRBJ1-2,CASSLYYGYTF
TRBV15,TRBJ2-7,CATSQNRGVVGEQYF
TRBV7-9,TRBJ2-7,CASSLSGLGPYEQYF
TRBV4-2,TRBJ2-3,CASSPFGGGLTDTQYF
TRBV19,TRBJ2-6,CASTRSGGTSGANVLTF
TRBV7-9,TRBJ1-2,CASSLQDSLYGYTF
TRBV30,TRBJ1-1,CAWSHSVLRTEAFF
TRBV4-1,TRBJ2-3,CASSRTLTDTQYF
TRBV5-1,TRBJ2-1,CASSLDLSRLRDEQFF
TRBV5-1,TRBJ1-5,CASSLAENQPQHF
TRBV6-5,TRBJ2-3,CASSRPGSTDTQYF
TRBV4-2,TRBJ2-5,CASSQDPGSGRVGETQYF
TRBV5-1,TRBJ2-5,CASSSPSTGEYF
TRBV4-1,TRBJ1-5,CASSRSGVQGRQPQHF
TRBV18,TRBJ1-5,CASSPETGSQPQHF
TRBV28,TRBJ2-7,CASGQAPPEQYF
TRBV29-1,TRBJ2-7,CSVVRLAGAYEQYF
TRBV9,TRBJ2-7,CASSVRDGGYEQYF
TRBV27,TRBJ2-2,CASSSYLGTNTGELFF
TRBV5-1,TRBJ1-6,CASRPETGPHSPLHF
TRBV29-1,TRBJ2-5,CSVVSNTYQETQYF
TRBV4-3,TRBJ2-3,CASSQGTSSRGTDTQYF
TRBV29-1,TRBJ1-3,CSGTVNTIYF
TRBV2,TRBJ1-2,CASMVGVNYGYTF
TRBV11-3,TRBJ1-1,CASSLMMNTEAFF
TRBV5-1,TRBJ2-2,CASSLKQADTGELFF
TRBV2,TRBJ1-4,CASSVQGMDGEKLFF
TRBV7-8,TRBJ1-1,CASSWGQGTRGAEAFF
TRBV5-1,TRBJ2-2,CASSGGATNTGELFF
TRBV2,TRBJ2-5,CASHTSGGSETQYF
TRBV11-2,TRBJ2-7,CASSPKGLAGRYEQYF
TRBV13,TRBJ2-7,CASSLPRTSGRNEQYF
TRBV7-3,TRBJ1-4,CASSLTPQDKLFF
TRBV5-4,TRBJ1-2,CASSLEGAAGGYTF
TRBV7-3,TRBJ2-4,CASSSDIGF
TRBV2,TRBJ2-7,CATGDRGVSEQYF
TRBV18,TRBJ2-5,CASSPDRETQYF
TRBV18,TRBJ1-5,CASSLDRNQPQHF
TRBV29-1,TRBJ1-2,CSVVGWKPNYGYTF
TRBV15,TRBJ1-1,CATSRDHGRNTEAFF
TRBV5-5,TRBJ2-6,CASSLFDSGANVLTF
TRBV5-1,TRBJ2-5,CASSLAGTRSETQYF